Below, one TCR beta chain is given with its context. Its cognate antigen is unknown. The record originates from a study of T cells after posttransplantation cyclophosphamide. The CDR3 spans 15 residues. With 5 bases removed from V and 6 bases from J, the gap between germline ends came to 16 bases. Germline V gene lookup returns CDR1 SGHVS and CDR2 FNYEAQ. Study-wide points: Donor-recipient repertoire similarity was low at 1-2 months, rising over year one. TRB clonality was highly associated with recipient CMV seropositivity and reactivation.

Methotrexate plus calcineurin inhibitor accompanied controls' myeloablative marrow transplants; sampling was 1 year later. Here immunoSEQ multiplex PCR was the method, and the copy in TCRdb shows in-frame clones only, minus some. The repertoire includes around 22,000 clones, 70% to 90% of them detected once, and 8.2% sits in the top ten. The chain uses TRBV7-6 and TRBJ2-2, with D perhaps matching TRBD2 (5 bases). This clonotype originated in a female patient aged 50 to 60 who received an allogeneic stem cell transplant from an unrelated donor, was CMV-positive, and had chronic GVHD only. A subset of T cells may come from the graft donor. The source was PBMCs, collected after an allogeneic stem cell transplant with a calcineurin inhibitor and methotrexate. Here the CDR3 DNA reads TGTGCCAGCAGCCCCCTGGGGAGAGCCCCCGGGGAGCTGTTTTTT. It specifies CASSPLGRAPGELFF.